The 24 T cell receptor beta chains below were found in one sample sequenced in a study of early T cells in non-severe SARS-CoV-2 infection. TCRdb redid the calling of the 5' RACE reads with MiXCR, one entry per CDR3 protein. The profile shows 45,000 to 75,000 distinct CDR3 sequences, roughly 5.3% of them singletons. Specimen: whole blood. The receptors were gathered from an adult who was a healthcare worker with PCR-confirmed SARS-CoV-2 infection or an uninfected control (not recorded which).

This clonotype has only a few counts. The chain couples TRBV29-1 to TRBJ1-1, with 7 nucleotides matching TRBD1. V was clipped by 7 bases and J by 5 bases; unmatched bases: 10. The germline CDR1 and CDR2 sequences are SQVTM and ANQGSEA. This CDR3 is built from 13 residues. CDR3 in DNA: TGCAGCGCCAAACAGGGGCCGGGGACTGAAGCTTTCTTT. Protein sequence: CSAKQGPGTEAFF.

There are many counts of this clonotype. The CDR3 coding sequence is TGCAGTGCATGGAGCTCTGGAAACACCATATATTTT. Encoded protein: CSAWSSGNTIYF. J is TRBJ1-3 and V is TRBV29-1; D gene unclear. Looked up from germline, CDR1 is SQVTM and CDR2 is ANQGSEA. The CDR3 contains 12 residues. The full variable domain, completed using reference TRBV29-1 and TRBJ1-3, is SAVISQKPSRDICQRGTSLTIQCQVDSQVTMMFWYRQQPGQSLTLIATANQGSEATYESGFVIDKFPISRPNLTFSTLTVSNMSPEDSSIYLCSAWSSGNTIYFGEGSWLTVV.

This clonotype was found many times. The chain employs TRBV6-2 or TRBV6-3 and TRBJ2-1; D uncertain. The CDR3 totals 16 residues. Trimming took 4 bases from V and 9 from J, leaving 22 bases between them. Looked up from germline, CDR1 is MNHEY and CDR2 is SVGEGT. The chain's CDR3 is CASSSQAKYAWGEQFF. The CDR3 bases are TGTGCCAGCAGTTCCCAGGCTAAATACGCTTGGGGTGAGCAGTTCTTC.

This clonotype was picked up many times. This chain joins TRBV7-9 and TRBJ2-4; D uncertain. This CDR3 contains 17 residues. Trimming took off 5 bases at V and 0 bases at J, with 17 bases between the two ends. The germline V gene encodes CDR1 SEHNR and CDR2 FQNEAQ (reference sequence). The CDR3 sequence is CASSTQDRHLAKNIQYF. The CDR3, as DNA: TGTGCCAGCAGCACCCAGGACCGCCATCTAGCCAAAAACATTCAGTACTTC. Drawing the rest from reference TRBV7-9 and TRBJ2-4, the complete variable domain is DTGVSQNPRHKITKRGQNVTFRCDPISEHNRLYWYRQTLGQGPEFLTYFQNEAQLEKSRLLSDRFSAERPKGSFSTLEIQRTEQGDSAMYLCASSTQDRHLAKNIQYFGAGTRLSVL.

This clonotype was seen many times. The chain is built from TRBV29-1 and TRBJ2-5; 8 positions match TRBD2. The CDR3 runs 13 residues. The trim removed 7 bases at V and 4 bases at J, leaving 8 bases unmatched. Germline assignment: CDR1 SQVTM and CDR2 ANQGSEA. This CDR3 reads CSAPAGGGETQYF. In DNA form, the CDR3 reads TGCAGCGCCCCTGCCGGGGGGGGAGAGACCCAGTACTTC.

This clonotype was observed many times. The V call is TRBV7-9, the J call TRBJ1-1; D remains ambiguous. This CDR3 comprises 12 residues. Germline V gene data show CDR1 as SEHNR and CDR2 as FQNEAQ (reference sequence). V was trimmed by 5 bases and J by 0 bases, leaving 4 bases between them. The CDR3: CASSALNTEAFF. For the CDR3, the DNA is TGTGCCAGCAGCGCATTGAACACTGAAGCTTTCTTT.

This chain uses TRBV2 with TRBJ1-1, with D unresolved. Germline V CDR1 and CDR2: SNHLY, FYNNEI. V lost 1 base, J lost 1 base, and 10 bases lay in between. CDR3 length: 15 residues. CDR3 nucleotides: TGTGCCAGCAGTGAAGAGGTCAGCTCGAACACTGAAGCTTTCTTT. The encoded protein is CASSEEVSSNTEAFF.

The genes are TRBV6-5 and TRBJ2-1, with 9 bases fitting TRBD2. Unmatched junction bases numbered 13, after V lost 2 bases and J lost 2 bases. CDR1 and CDR2 (germline): MNHEY, SVGAGI. The CDR3 totals 19 residues. The CDR3 DNA is TGTGCCAGCAGTTACGACTCGGGTAGCGGGAGAGAAGCCTACAATGAGCAGTTCTTC. Translation: CASSYDSGSGREAYNEQFF.

The table lists this clonotype with many counts. V usage is TRBV6-1 and J usage is TRBJ1-1; D is uncertain. From germline, CDR1 is MNHNS and CDR2 SASEGT. The CDR3 totals 12 residues. The V end lost 5 bases, the J end lost 5 bases, and 9 bases lay between the germline ends. The CDR3 nucleotides read TGTGCCAGCAGTCAACGGGAGACTGAAGCTTTCTTT. Translating gives CASSQRETEAFF.

This clonotype occurred a few times. The J gene is TRBJ1-2, the V gene TRBV18; D gene unclear. Germline CDR1 is KGHSH and CDR2 is LQKENI. The germline V and J ends were trimmed by 3 bases and 4 bases, with 9 bases remaining between them. This CDR3 spans 13 amino acids. The DNA of the CDR3 is TGTGCCAGCTCACCTTCTGCCCCCTATGGCTACACCTTC. Its protein product is CASSPSAPYGYTF. The whole variable domain, filled in from reference TRBV18 and TRBJ1-2, reads NAGVMQNPRHLVRRRGQEARLRCSPMKGHSHVYWYRQLPEEGLKFMVYLQKENIIDESGMPKERFSAEFPKEGPSILRIQQVVRGDSAAYFCASSPSAPYGYTFGSGTRLTVV.

This clonotype has at least ten counts. A read error may account for a junction end that differs from germline. The genes are TRBV7-6 and TRBJ2-7; D ambiguous. Per germline, CDR1 SGHVS and CDR2 FNYEAQ. The CDR3 runs to 12 residues. The CDR3, as DNA: TGTGCCAGCAGCTTAGATTGGACCGAAGGGCCCTTC. Protein product: CASSLDWTEGPF. Supplemented by reference TRBV7-6 and TRBJ2-7, the full variable domain reads GAGVSQSPRYKVTKRGQDVALRCDPISGHVSLYWYRQALGQGPEFLTYFNYEAQQDKSGLPNDRFSAERPEGSISTLTIQRTEQRDSAMYRCASSLDWTEGPFGPGTRLTVT.

This clonotype was seen at least ten times. The V gene is TRBV20-1, the J gene TRBJ2-1; D is possibly TRBD2 (5 bases). This CDR3 comprises 14 residues. Germline V gene data show CDR1 as DFQATT and CDR2 as SNEGSKA (reference sequence). Trimming pared 6 bases from V and 5 bases from J, leaving 17 bases between. The CDR3 coding sequence is TGCAGTGCCCCCCCCCGGGGTGTCCACAATGAGCAGTTCTTC. This translates into CSAPPRGVHNEQFF.

This clonotype came up many times. This chain links TRBV5-4 with TRBJ2-5; D remains ambiguous. CDR3 size: 17 residues. Germline CDR1 reads SGHNT; CDR2 reads YYREEE (reference sequence). Trimming shortened V by 0 bases and J by 5 bases, and 20 bases separated the two germline ends. The CDR3 region has the DNA TGTGCCAGCAGCTTGGGAGTCGGATCGGGTGTTGGTGAGACCCAGTACTTC. This gives the protein CASSLGVGSGVGETQYF.

This clonotype has a handful of counts. The chain joins TRBV6-5 to TRBJ2-3; TRBD2 might be the D (5 bases). Per germline, CDR1 MNHEY and CDR2 SVGAGI. The CDR3 runs 15 residues. V was clipped by 6 bases and J by 4 bases, with 17 bases between them. Here the CDR3 DNA reads TGTGCCAGCAGCTCTACCGGACTCCGGCCAGATACGCAGTATTTT. Protein sequence: CASSSTGLRPDTQYF.

This clonotype was picked up many times. This rearrangement joins TRBV13 to TRBJ2-5, with D perhaps matching TRBD1 (6 bases). Germline V CDR1 and CDR2: PRHDT, FYEKMQ (reference sequence). The CDR3 spans 14 residues. Trimming shortened V by 5 bases and J by 4 bases, and 14 bases separated the two germline ends. The CDR3 DNA reads as TGTGCCAGCAGCATAATTGACAGGAGAGAGACCCAGTACTTC. Translation gives CASSIIDRRETQYF.

In its sample, this clonotype was seen many times. J is TRBJ1-6 and V is TRBV7-2; 7 nucleotides agree with TRBD1. V was pared by 5 bases and J by 6 bases, with 7 bases of the junction left unmatched. CDR1 is SGHTA, CDR2 FQGNSA, per germline. The CDR3 consists of 15 residues. As DNA, the CDR3 is TGTGCCAGCAGCCCCCCGGGACAGATTAATTCACCCCTCCACTTT. Residues: CASSPPGQINSPLHF.

This clonotype has a count of ten or more. This chain connects TRBV4-3 to TRBJ1-5, with D perhaps matching TRBD1 (5 bases). This CDR3 region has 15 residues. V gave up 4 bases and J gave up 7 bases, with 17 bases separating them. The germline V gene encodes CDR1 LGHNA and CDR2 YSLEER. CDR3 in amino acids: CASSPVVGVGQPQHF. The CDR3 nucleotides read TGCGCCAGCAGCCCTGTCGTGGGGGTCGGACAGCCCCAGCATTTT.

The chain employs TRBV15 and TRBJ2-3; 14 nucleotides line up with TRBD2. The CDR3 sequence is 15 residues long. V lost 5 bases, J lost 10 bases, and 8 bases stayed unmatched. Germline CDR1 is LNHNV and CDR2 is YYDKDF (reference sequence). The CDR3 coding sequence is TGTGCCACCAGCGGGACTAGCGGGGGCATTGCGTCGCAGTATTTT. Translating gives CATSGTSGGIASQYF.

This clonotype was observed at least ten times. This chain connects TRBV5-1 to TRBJ1-3, with a possible D match to TRBD1 (6 bases). V gave up 0 bases and J gave up 4 bases, with 14 bases separating them. This CDR3 is 16 amino acids long. Germline-derived CDR1 and CDR2 are SGHRS and YFSETQ. This CDR3 is CASSLETTGAGNTIYF. The CDR3 DNA is TGCGCCAGCAGCTTGGAGACAACGGGGGCCGGAAACACCATATATTTT. Supplemented by reference TRBV5-1 and TRBJ1-3, the full variable domain reads KAGVTQTPRYLIKTRGQQVTLSCSPISGHRSVSWYQQTPGQGLQFLFEYFSETQRNKGNFPGRFSGRQFSNSRSEMNVSTLELGDSALYLCASSLETTGAGNTIYFGEGSWLTVV.

The chain links TRBV20-1 to TRBJ2-3, with TRBD1 identical over 7 bases. Germline V gene sequence: CDR1 DFQATT, CDR2 SNEGSKA (reference sequence). The J segment lost 4 bases and the V segment lost 6 bases, leaving 13 bases of the junction unmatched. The length of the CDR3 is 15 residues. The CDR3 here is CSAPRGGPRADTQYF. The CDR3 nucleotides read TGCAGTGCCCCGCGAGGGGGCCCCAGGGCAGATACGCAGTATTTT.

Ten or more counts support this clonotype. This sequence joins TRBV6-5 and TRBJ1-2; weak D call: TRBD1 (6 bases). Trimming took 6 bases from V and 7 from J, leaving 18 bases between them. From germline, CDR1 is MNHEY and CDR2 SVGAGI. The CDR3 is 14 amino acids. CDR3 coding DNA: TGTGCCAGCAGCTCGGGAGGGGGGCATTTTGGCTACACCTTC. Protein product: CASSSGGGHFGYTF.

This clonotype came up many times. The V call is TRBV7-2, the J call TRBJ2-1; 7 positions agree with TRBD2. Trimming took 3 bases from V and 9 from J; bases not matched to a gene: 8. CDR1 is SGHTA and CDR2 is FQGNSA in the germline V gene. This CDR3 has 14 residues. CDR3 nucleotide sequence: TGTGCCAGCAGCTTGAGCGGGACCCAAGGTGAGCAGTTCTTC. Its protein product is CASSLSGTQGEQFF.

The rearrangement joins TRBV6-5 to TRBJ1-1; weak D call: TRBD1 (6 bases). Trimming removed 7 bases at V and 4 bases at J, with 13 bases between. This CDR3 is built from 13 residues. The germline V gene encodes CDR1 MNHEY and CDR2 SVGAGI. The CDR3 DNA reads as TGTGCCAGCACCACAACAGGGAGCACTGAAGCTTTCTTT. Translation: CASTTTGSTEAFF.

This clonotype was observed many times. The V call is TRBV6-2 or TRBV6-3, the J call TRBJ2-6; TRBD1 might be the D (6 bases). V shed 8 bases and J shed 10 bases, with 24 bases lying between them. Germline values: CDR1 MNHEY, CDR2 SVGEGT. The CDR3 consists of 16 residues. The CDR3 region has the DNA TGTGCCAGCCGAGACGACAGGCACTACAAGGTTAACGTCCTGACTTTC. It codes for CASRDDRHYKVNVLTF.